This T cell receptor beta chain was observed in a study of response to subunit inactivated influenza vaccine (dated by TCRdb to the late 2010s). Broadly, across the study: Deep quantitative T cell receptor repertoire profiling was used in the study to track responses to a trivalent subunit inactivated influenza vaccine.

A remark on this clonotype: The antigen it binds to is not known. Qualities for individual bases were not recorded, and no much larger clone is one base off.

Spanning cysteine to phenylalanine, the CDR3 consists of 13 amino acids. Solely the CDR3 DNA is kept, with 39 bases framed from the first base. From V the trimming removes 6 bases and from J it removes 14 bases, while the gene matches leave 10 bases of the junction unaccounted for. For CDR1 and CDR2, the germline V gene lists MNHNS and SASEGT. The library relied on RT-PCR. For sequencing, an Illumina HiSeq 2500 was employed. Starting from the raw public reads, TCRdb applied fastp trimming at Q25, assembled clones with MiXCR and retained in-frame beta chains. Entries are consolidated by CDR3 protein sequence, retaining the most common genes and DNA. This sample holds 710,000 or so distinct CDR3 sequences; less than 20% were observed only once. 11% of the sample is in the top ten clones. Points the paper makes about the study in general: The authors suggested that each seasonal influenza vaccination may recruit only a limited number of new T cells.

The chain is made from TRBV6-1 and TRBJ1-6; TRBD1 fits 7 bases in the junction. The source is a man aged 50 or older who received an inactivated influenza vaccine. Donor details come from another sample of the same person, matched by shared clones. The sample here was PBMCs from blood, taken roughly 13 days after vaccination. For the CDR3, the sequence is CASRPYGGTALHF. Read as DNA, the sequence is TGTGCCAGCAGACCCTACGGGGGGACAGCCCTCCACTTT.